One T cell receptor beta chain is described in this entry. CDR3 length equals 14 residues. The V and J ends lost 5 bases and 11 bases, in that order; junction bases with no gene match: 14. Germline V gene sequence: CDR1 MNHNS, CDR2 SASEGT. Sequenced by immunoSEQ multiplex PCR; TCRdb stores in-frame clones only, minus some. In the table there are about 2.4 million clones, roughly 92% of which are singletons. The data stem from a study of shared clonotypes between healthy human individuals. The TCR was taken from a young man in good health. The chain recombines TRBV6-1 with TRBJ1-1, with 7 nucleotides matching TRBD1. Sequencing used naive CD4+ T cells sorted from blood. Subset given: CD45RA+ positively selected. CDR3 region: CASSPRGQTIVAFF. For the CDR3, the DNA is TGTGCCAGCAGTCCAAGGGGACAGACAATCGTCGCTTTCTTT.